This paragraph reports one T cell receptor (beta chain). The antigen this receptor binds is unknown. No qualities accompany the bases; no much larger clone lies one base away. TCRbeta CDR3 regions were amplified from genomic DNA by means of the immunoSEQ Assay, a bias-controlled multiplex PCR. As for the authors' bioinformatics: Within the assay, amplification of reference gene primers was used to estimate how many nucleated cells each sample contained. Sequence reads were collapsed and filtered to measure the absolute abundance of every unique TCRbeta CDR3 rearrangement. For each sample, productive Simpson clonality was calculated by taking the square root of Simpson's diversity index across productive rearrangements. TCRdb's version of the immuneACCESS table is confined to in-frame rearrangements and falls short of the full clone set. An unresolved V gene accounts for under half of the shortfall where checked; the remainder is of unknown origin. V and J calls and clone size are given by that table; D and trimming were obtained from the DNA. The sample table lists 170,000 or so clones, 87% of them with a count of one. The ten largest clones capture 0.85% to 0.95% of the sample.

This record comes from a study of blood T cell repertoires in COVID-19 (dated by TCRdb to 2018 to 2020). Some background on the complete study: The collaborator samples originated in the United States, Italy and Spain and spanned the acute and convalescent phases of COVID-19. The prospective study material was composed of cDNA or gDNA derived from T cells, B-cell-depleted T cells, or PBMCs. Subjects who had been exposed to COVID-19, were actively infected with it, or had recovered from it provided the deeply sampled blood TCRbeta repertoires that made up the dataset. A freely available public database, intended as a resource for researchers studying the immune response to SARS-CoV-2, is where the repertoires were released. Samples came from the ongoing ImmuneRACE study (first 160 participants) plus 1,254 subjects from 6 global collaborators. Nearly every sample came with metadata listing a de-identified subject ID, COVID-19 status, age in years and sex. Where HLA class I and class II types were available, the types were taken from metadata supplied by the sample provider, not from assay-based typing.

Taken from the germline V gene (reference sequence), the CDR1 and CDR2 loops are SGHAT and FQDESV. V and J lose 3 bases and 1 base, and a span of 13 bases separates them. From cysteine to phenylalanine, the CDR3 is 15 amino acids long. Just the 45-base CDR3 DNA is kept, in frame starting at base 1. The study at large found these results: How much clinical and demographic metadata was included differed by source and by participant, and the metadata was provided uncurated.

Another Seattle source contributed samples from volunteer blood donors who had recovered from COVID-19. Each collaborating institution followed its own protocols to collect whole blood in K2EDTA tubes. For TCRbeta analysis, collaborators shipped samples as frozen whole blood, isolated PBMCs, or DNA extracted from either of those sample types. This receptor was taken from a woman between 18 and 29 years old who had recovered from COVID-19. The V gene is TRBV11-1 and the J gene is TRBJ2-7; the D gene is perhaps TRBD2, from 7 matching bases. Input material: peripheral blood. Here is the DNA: TGTGCCAGCAGCTTGGGGGCGGGGGATTCCTACGAGCAGTACTTC. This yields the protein CASSLGAGDSYEQYF.